This T cell receptor (beta chain) was identified in a study of blood T cell repertoires in COVID-19. Profiling relied on immunoSEQ multiplex PCR, and the TCRdb table lists in-frame clones only, not all of them. This repertoire shows about 330,000 clones, around 88% found once; its top ten account for under 2%. The receptor was isolated from a woman aged 45-60 years with acute or convalescent COVID-19. Sample: peripheral blood.

In DNA, the CDR3 is TGCAGCGTCCAAGGGGGAGGGGATGGCAATCAGCCCCAGCATTTT. As protein: CSVQGGGDGNQPQHF. This chain links TRBV29-1 with TRBJ1-5; weak D call: TRBD1 (6 bases). Germline CDR1 reads SQVTM; CDR2 reads ANQGSEA. The CDR3 is 15 residues long. Trimming removed 6 bases from V and 2 bases from J, with 17 bases in between.